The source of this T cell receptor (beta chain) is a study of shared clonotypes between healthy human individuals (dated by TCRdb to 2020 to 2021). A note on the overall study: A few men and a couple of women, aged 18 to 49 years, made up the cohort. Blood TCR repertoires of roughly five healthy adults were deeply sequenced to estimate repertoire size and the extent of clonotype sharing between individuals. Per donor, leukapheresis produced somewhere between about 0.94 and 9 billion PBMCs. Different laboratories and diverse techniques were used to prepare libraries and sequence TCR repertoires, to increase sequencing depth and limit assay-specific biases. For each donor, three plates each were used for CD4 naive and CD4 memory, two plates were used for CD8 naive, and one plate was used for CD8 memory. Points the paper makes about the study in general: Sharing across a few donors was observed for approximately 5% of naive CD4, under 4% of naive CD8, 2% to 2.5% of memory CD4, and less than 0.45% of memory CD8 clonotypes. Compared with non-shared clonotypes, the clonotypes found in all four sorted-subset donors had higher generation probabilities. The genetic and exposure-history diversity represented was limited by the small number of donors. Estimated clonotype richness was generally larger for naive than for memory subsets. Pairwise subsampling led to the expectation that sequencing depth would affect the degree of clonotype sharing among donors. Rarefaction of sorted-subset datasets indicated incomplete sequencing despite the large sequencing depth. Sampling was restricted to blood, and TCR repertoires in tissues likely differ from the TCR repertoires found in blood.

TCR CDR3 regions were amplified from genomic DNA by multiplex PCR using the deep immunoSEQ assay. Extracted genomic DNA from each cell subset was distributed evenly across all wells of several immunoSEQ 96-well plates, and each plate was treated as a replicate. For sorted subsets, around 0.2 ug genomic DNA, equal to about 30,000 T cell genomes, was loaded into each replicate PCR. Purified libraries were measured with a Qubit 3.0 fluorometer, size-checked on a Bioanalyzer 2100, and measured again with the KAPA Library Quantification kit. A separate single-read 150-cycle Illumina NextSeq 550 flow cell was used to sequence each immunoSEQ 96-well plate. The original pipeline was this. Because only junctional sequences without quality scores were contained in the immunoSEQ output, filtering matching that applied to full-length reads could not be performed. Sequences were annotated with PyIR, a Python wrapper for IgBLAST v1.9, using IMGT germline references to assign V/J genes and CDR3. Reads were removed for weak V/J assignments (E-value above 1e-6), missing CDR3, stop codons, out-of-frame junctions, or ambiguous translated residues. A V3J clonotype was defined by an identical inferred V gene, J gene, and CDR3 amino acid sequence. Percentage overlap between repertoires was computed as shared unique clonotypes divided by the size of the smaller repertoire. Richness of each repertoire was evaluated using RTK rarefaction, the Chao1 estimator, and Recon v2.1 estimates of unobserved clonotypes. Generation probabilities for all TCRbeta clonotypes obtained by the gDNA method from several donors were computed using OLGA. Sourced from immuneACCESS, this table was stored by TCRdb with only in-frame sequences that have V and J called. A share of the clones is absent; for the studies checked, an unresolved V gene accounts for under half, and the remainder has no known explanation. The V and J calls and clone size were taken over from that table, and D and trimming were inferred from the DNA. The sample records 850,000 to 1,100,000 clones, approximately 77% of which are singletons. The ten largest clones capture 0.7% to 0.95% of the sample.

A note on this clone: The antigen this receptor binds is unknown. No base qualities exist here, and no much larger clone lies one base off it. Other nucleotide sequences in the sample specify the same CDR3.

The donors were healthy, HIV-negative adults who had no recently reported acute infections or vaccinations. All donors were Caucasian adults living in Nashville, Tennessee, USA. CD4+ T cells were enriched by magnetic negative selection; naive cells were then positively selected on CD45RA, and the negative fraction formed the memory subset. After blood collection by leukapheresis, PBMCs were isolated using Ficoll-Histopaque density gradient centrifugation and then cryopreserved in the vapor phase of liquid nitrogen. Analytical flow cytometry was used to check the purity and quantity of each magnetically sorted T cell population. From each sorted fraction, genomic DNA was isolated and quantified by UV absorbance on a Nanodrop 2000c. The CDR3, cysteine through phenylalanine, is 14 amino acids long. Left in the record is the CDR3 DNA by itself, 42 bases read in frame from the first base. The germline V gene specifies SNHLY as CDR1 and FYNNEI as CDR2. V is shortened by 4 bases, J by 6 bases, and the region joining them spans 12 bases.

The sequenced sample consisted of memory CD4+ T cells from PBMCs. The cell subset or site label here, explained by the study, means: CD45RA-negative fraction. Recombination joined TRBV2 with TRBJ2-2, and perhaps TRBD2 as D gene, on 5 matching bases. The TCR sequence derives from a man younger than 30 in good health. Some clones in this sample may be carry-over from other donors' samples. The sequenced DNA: TGTGCCAGCAGTGTAAGGACTGGCGCCGGGGAGCTGTTTTTT. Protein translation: CASSVRTGAGELFF.